This entry describes one T cell receptor (beta chain). This specimen comes from a study of OX40 agonist ivuxolimab in advanced cancers. TCRdb's table, derived via immunoSEQ multiplex PCR, lists solely in-frame clones and lacks some. Here the sample spans roughly 65,000 clones, about 82% being singletons. The CDR3 consists of 11 residues. Trimming took 6 bases from V and 3 from J, leaving 6 bases between them. Per the germline V gene, CDR1 is WNHNN and CDR2 is SYGVQD (reference sequence). The sample here was CD4+ or CD8+ T cells sorted from blood, taken in a trial of the OX40 agonist ivuxolimab. The chain uses TRBV10-1 and TRBJ2-7; weak D call: TRBD2 (5 bases). The source is an adult with an advanced solid tumor such as melanoma, head and neck, liver or kidney cancer. The CDR3 DNA sequence: TGCGCCAGCAGCGGGATCTACGAGCAGTACTTC. Its translation is CASSGIYEQYF.